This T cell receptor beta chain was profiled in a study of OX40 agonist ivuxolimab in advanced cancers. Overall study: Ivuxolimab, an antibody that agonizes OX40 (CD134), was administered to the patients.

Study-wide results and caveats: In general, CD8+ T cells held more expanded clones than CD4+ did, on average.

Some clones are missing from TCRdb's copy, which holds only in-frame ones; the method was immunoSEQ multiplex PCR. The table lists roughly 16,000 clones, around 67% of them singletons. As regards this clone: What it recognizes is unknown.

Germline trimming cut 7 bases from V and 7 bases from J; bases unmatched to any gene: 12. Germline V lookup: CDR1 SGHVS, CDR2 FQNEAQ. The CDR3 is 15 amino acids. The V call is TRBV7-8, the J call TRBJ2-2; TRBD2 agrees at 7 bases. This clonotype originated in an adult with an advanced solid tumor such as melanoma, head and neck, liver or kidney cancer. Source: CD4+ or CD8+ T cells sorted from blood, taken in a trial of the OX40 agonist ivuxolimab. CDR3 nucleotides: TGTGCCAGCACAAGTCTAGCGGACTATGGCGGGGAGCTGTTTTTT. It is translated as CASTSLADYGGELFF.